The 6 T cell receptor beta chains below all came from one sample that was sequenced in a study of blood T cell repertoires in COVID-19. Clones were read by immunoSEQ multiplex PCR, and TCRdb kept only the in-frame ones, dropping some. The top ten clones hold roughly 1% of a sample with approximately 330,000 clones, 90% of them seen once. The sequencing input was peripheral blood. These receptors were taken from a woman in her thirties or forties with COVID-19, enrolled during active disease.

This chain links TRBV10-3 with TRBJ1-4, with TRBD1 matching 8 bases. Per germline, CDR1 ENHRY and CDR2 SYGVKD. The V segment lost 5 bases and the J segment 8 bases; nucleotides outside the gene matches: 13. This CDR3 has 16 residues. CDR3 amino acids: CAISLGRGTGGEKLFF. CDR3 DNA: TGTGCCATCAGTCTCGGACGGGGGACAGGCGGCGAAAAACTGTTTTTT.

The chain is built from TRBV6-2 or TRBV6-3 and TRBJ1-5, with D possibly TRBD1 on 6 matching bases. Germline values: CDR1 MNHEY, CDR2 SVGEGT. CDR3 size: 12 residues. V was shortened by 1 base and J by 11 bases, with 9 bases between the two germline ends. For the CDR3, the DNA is TGTGCCAGCAGTTACTTACAGGGTACCCAGCATTTT. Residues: CASSYLQGTQHF.

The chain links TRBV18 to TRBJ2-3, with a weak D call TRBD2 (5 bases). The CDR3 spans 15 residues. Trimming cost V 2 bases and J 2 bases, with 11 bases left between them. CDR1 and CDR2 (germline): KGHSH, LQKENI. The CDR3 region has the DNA TGTGCCAGCTCACCAGTCGGACTTACCACAGATACGCAGTATTTT. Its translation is CASSPVGLTTDTQYF.

The CDR3: CASSLYPTGQGRSDTQYF. DNA of the CDR3: TGTGCCAGCAGTTTATACCCCACTGGACAGGGTAGATCAGATACGCAGTATTTT. This sequence joins TRBV27 and TRBJ2-3, with 8 bases fitting TRBD1. J lost 4 bases, V lost 1 base, and 13 bases had no gene match. In germline, CDR1 is MNHEY, CDR2 SMNVEV (reference sequence). CDR3 length equals 18 residues.

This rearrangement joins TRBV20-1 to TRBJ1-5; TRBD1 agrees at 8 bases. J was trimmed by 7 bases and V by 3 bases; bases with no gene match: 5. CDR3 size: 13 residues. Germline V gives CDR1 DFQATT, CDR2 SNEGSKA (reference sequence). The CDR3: CSASSGGGQPQHF. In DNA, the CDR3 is TGCAGTGCTAGTTCAGGGGGCGGCCAGCCCCAGCATTTT.

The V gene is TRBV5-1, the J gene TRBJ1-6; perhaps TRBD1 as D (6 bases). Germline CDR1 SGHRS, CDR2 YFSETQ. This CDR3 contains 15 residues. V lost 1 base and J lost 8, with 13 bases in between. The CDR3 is CASSLSLGQDSPLHF. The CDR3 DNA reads TGCGCCAGCAGCTTGAGTTTGGGACAAGATTCACCCCTCCACTTT. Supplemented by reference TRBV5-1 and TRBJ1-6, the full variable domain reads KAGVTQTPRYLIKTRGQQVTLSCSPISGHRSVSWYQQTPGQGLQFLFEYFSETQRNKGNFPGRFSGRQFSNSRSEMNVSTLELGDSALYLCASSLSLGQDSPLHFGNGTRLTVT.